This T cell receptor (beta chain) was observed in a study of cytomegalovirus exposure and HLA in healthy donors (dated by TCRdb to 2015 to 2018). Some background on the complete study: An earlier analysis of approximately 640 of the donors reported 250 to 300 Gb of sequence data and 120 million or so unique TCR beta sequences from around 200 million T cells. An early release that covered several hundred HLA-typed donors contained about 300 gigabases of sequencing data and 80 million or so unique TCR sequences. Among the approximately 430 genotyped donors, about 85% belonged to the genetic ancestry cluster associated with self-reported Caucasian donors. The study was designed to test whether signatures of past pathogen exposure could be identified by cataloging public T cell receptors. Using immunosequencing, the study profiled T cell repertoires from 640 or so subjects and related those repertoires to cytomegalovirus serostatus. In addition to the first cohort of roughly 670 subjects, a separate validation cohort of 120 different subjects was used. To predict cytomegalovirus infection status, the study brought together high-throughput TCR immunosequencing, statistical association of individual TCRs with disease status, and machine learning. A later analysis re-analyzed previously published TCR beta repertoires from about 730 donors and added high-resolution HLA genotyping to study TCR occurrence patterns. In the later analysis, no new phenotypic data were used to find candidate immune exposures; instead, reliance was placed on TCR beta sequences and their occurrence across donors. An earlier analysis of 587 of the donors used high-throughput TCR beta sequencing to judge whether each TCR beta V gene segment behaved as functional or pseudogenic. Donor age, sex, ethnicity and CMV serostatus were compiled together with the repertoire data. A later genetic analysis used genome-wide SNP genotypes for about 65% of the 666 donors, treating that subset as a discovery cohort. All discovery cohort repertoires had been generated using a single sequencing platform. HLA typing included class I and class II loci at four-digit resolution. Typing coverage differed by locus: A, B, C, DRB1 and DQB1 were typed in roughly 620-640 donors, DQA1 in about 500, DPA1 in around 600, and DPB1 in just under 490. About 5 DR-DQ haplotypes were handled as single units for association and clustering, since linkage in the cohort was strong. Across some 400 genotyped donors of the cohort, an average of approximately 240,000 unique TCR beta nucleotide sequences per donor were sequenced, and 15% to 20% of those sequences were non-productive. Study-wide findings and limitations: The authors suggested that the approach could potentially be generalized to other disease states and immunological phenotypes. The earlier analysis of around 600 of the donors excluded about 16 rarely observed V segments, including chromosome 9 orphons, because counts were too low. Strong co-occurrence of HLA alleles, especially DR and DQ, made assigning TCR associations to individual alleles difficult. CMV serostatus was the only immune exposure information available for the cohort. In a later genetic analysis, fewer N-insertions in productive TCRs were reported among donors in an Asian-associated ancestry cluster than the roughly 700-donor mean. Roughly uniform sequencing depth across donors was assumed in presence/absence analyses, although this assumption may not hold. Because some donors lacked HLA typing at each locus, the association tests relied only on the typed subset. Broadly in line with IMGT annotations, most TCR beta V segments showed up in productive rearrangements about 87% or about 30% of the time in an earlier analysis of around 550 of the donors. In a later analysis, TCR association rates were found to vary across HLA loci, with the most associated TCRs seen for DRB1 alleles and the fewest for HLA-C alleles. A cluster of highly shared sequence variants was judged likely to represent a technical artifact of the sequencing pipeline. A further reported finding was that TCR beta sequences accurately predicted the HLA-A and HLA-B alleles for most subjects in the first cohort. In a later analysis, several top co-occurrence clusters were reported to appear linked to parvovirus B19, influenza, CMV and Epstein-Barr virus. Linkage disequilibrium might explain the correlated functional status among segregating V segments, but an unknown experimental factor could not be ruled out. Some IMGT-functional V segments, including TRBV6-2 and TRBV6-3, could not be distinguished by the 87-base-pair reads and were therefore excluded. Specific HLA alleles were associated with over 15,000 TCR beta sequences at a false discovery rate of 0.05 in a later analysis. Only TCR beta chains were sequenced in this cohort, and the absence of alpha or paired-chain data limited detectable features. Most TCR sequences were observed very rarely across donors, whereas some public TCRs were present in many individuals. Most CMV-associated TCR beta chains appeared to be HLA-restricted in a later analysis, and the HLA associations seemed to be driven largely by CMV exposure. A later genetic analysis associated a missense DCLRE1C variant with V-gene and J-gene trimming of TCR beta chains, and an independent cohort replicated the association. Cytomegalovirus status was reported to be diagnosed by the classifier with high specificity and sensitivity in both the original and validation cohorts. A few of the identified cytomegalovirus-associated TCR beta chains were confirmed in vitro to be specific for cytomegalovirus antigens. In a later analysis, HLA-associated TCR beta chains were found to be more clonally expanded and to have lower generation probabilities than equally common non-associated chains. In the study, some 180 TCR beta chains were listed as associated with cytomegalovirus.

From the germline V gene, CDR1 is SGHRS and CDR2 is YFSETQ. Reading from cysteine to phenylalanine, the CDR3 counts 15 amino acids. The read is trimmed to its CDR3 DNA, 45 bases read in frame from base 1. Cut back by 4 bases and 1 base, the V and J ends lie 14 bases apart. The cohort comprised 670 or so healthy bone marrow donors. At the time of sampling, every cohort member was nominally healthy, though immune exposures that went unrecorded were likely present. The donor tested CMV seronegative, placing the donor among the 300 to 450 seronegative members of the cohort. A peripheral blood sample was provided by each donor, and peripheral blood mononuclear cells were used for TCR beta sequencing. The Qiagen DNeasy Blood Extraction Kit was used to extract genomic DNA from the blood cell samples. This clone was counted between two and nine times. What this receptor recognizes is not known. Within one base of it there is no much larger clone, and no base qualities were kept.

Preparation of the library involved the immunoSEQ multiplex PCR assay. For the multiplex PCR, a mixture combining 60 forward primers for TCR Vbeta segments and 13 reverse primers for TCR Jbeta segments was used. The CDR3 region of rearranged TCR beta genes was amplified from genomic DNA with a multiplex PCR assay. Amplified TCR beta libraries were sequenced as 87-base-pair reads on the Illumina HiSeq System. The paper's processing steps were these. In a later analysis, tens of millions of unique TCR beta chains were counted across the approximately 670 repertoires, and approximately 11 million of these chains were shared by at least two donors. A nearest-neighbor algorithm error-corrected the raw reads and collapsed the reads into unique sequences, merging closely related sequences to remove PCR and sequencing errors. To assign V, D and J gene segments, CDR3 sequences were aligned to IMGT reference sequences. Each retained sequence needed at least a six-nucleotide match to both a V gene segment and a J gene segment. A rearrangement counted as productive if the CDR3 had no stop codons and remained in frame with V and J, and every other rearrangement counted as non-productive. CDR3 was defined by IMGT convention, running from the second conserved V-encoded cysteine to the conserved J-encoded phenylalanine. In an earlier analysis of 550 to 650 of the donors, sequences lacking an unambiguous match to a single V gene segment were excluded. In an earlier analysis of approximately 500 of the donors, a V segment was called functional when productive rearrangements were above 56.7%, and segregating when the standard deviation between donors exceeded 5%. A statistical classification framework was built to diagnose cytomegalovirus status from the catalog of TCR beta chain sequences. In a later analysis, TCR nucleotide sequences were compared against IMGT/GENE-DB human TR gene sequences so that V and J genes could be assigned. A later analysis assigned CDR3 sequences and most-parsimonious VDJ recombination scenarios with the TCRdist pipeline. A later analysis defined each TCR beta chain by its CDR3 amino acid sequence plus V-gene family, and excluded reads lacking a unique V-gene family. A later analysis removed nearly 600 highly shared, low-generation-probability nucleotide sequences to deal with suspected cross-contamination and a sequencing artifact. In a later analysis, a clonal expansion index for each public chain was calculated from normalized within-repertoire ranks of inferred template counts. Generation probabilities in a later analysis came from a VDJ recombination model fitted to out-of-frame rearrangements, and those results were checked against IGoR. A later analysis scored TCR-TCR, TCR-HLA and TCR-CMV co-occurrence with hypergeometric tests, applying a repertoire-size bias correction to TCR pairs. In a later analysis, false discovery rates were estimated by permuting HLA or CMV assignments 20 times. In a later analysis, co-occurring TCRs were grouped using DBSCAN, and TCRdist sequence similarity was added for clustering within HLA-allele-positive subsets. Repertoires with fewer than 30,000 or more than 120,000 public chains were left out of co-occurrence clustering, as were four to six repertoires with anomalous nucleotide sharing. The table was pulled from immuneACCESS by TCRdb, which kept in-frame rearrangements only. Such tables lose some clones; where checked, under half of the loss comes from unresolved V genes, and the rest has no known cause. D and trimming come from the DNA, and the V and J calls and clone size come from that table. In this sample the table shows 210,000 or so clones, approximately 82% of which occur a single time. The ten most abundant clones make up around 0.63% of the sample.

Rearrangement joined TRBV5-1 to TRBJ1-2; no D gene call is confident. Material: PBMCs. The receptor comes from a man aged 18 to 29 in good health and CMV-seronegative. The CDR3 protein sequence reads: CASSGTGGLNYGYTF. The DNA sequence reads TGCGCCAGCAGCGGTACCGGAGGCCTTAACTATGGCTACACCTTC.